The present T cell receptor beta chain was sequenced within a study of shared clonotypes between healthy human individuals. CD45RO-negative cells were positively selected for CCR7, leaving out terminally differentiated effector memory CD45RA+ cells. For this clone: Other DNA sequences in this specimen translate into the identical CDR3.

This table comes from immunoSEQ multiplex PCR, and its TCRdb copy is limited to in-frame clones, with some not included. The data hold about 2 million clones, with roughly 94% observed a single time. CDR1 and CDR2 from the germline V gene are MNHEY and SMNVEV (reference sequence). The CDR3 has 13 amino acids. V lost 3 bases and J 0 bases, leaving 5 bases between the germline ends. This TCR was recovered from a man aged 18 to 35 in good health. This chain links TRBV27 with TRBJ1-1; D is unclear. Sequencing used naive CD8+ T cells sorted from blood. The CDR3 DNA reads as TGTGCCAGCAGTTTTGGGATGAACACTGAAGCTTTCTTT. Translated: CASSFGMNTEAFF.